The rows below give T cell receptor beta chains drawn from one sample of a study of blood T cell repertoires in COVID-19. Libraries were prepared by immunoSEQ multiplex PCR; TCRdb keeps only in-frame clonotypes and omits some of them. The table records fewer than 250,000 clones, approximately 80% of them present only once. Sequences were obtained from peripheral blood. The source of these receptors is a woman in her forties or fifties with acute or convalescent COVID-19. CDR3s include the opening cysteine and the closing phenylalanine or tryptophan. Fields, in order: CDR3 protein, CDR3 DNA, CDR3 length, J gene, D gene, clone size, V gene. The D gene is left open where the match is weak. Some rows have no size entry. The others give once, few or many, or a class for an expanded clone.

CDR3: CASNSGGEVEDTQYF
DNA: TGTGCCAGCAACTCCGGGGGGGAGGTTGAAGATACGCAGTATTTT
length: 15
J: TRBJ2-3
D: TRBD2
size: -
V: TRBV6-5

CDR3: CASTLTSGSSGANVLTF
DNA: TGTGCCAGCACCCTGACTAGCGGGAGTTCTGGGGCCAACGTCCTGACTTTC
length: 17
J: TRBJ2-6
D: TRBD2
size: once
V: TRBV5-4

CDR3: CASSDPRQPQHF
DNA: TGTGCCAGCAGCGACCCCCGGCAGCCCCAGCATTTT
length: 12
J: TRBJ1-5
D: -
size: -
V: TRBV9

CDR3: CATVIEQGNYGYTF
DNA: TGTGCCACCGTTATAGAACAGGGGAACTATGGCTACACCTTC
length: 14
J: TRBJ1-2
D: TRBD1
size: -
V: TRBV6-5

CDR3: CASSVQGAQETQYF
DNA: TGTGCCAGCAGTGTGCAGGGGGCCCAAGAGACCCAGTACTTC
length: 14
J: TRBJ2-5
D: TRBD1
size: -
V: TRBV2

CDR3: CASSRTGLGYEQYF
DNA: TGTGCCAGCAGCAGGACAGGGTTAGGGTACGAGCAGTACTTC
length: 14
J: TRBJ2-7
D: TRBD1
size: -
V: TRBV5-6

CDR3: CASIKNRGNSPLHF
DNA: TGTGCCAGCATCAAAAACAGGGGAAATTCACCCCTCCACTTT
length: 14
J: TRBJ1-6
D: TRBD1
size: -
V: TRBV11-2

CDR3: CATSEPSSGSSNEQFF
DNA: TGTGCCACCAGTGAGCCTTCTAGCGGGAGTAGCAATGAGCAGTTCTTC
length: 16
J: TRBJ2-1
D: TRBD2
size: -
V: TRBV24-1

CDR3: CASSPMFDRDGNTIYF
DNA: TGCGCCAGCAGCCCTATGTTCGACAGGGATGGAAACACCATATATTTT
length: 16
J: TRBJ1-3
D: TRBD1
size: -
V: TRBV4-3

CDR3: CASSELEGSLAFF
DNA: TGTGCCAGCAGTGAATTGGAGGGGTCACTGGCTTTCTTT
length: 13
J: TRBJ1-1
D: -
size: -
V: TRBV6-4

CDR3: CASSERTGAYGNTIYF
DNA: TGTGCCAGCAGTGAACGGACAGGGGCTTATGGAAACACCATATATTTT
length: 16
J: TRBJ1-3
D: TRBD1
size: -
V: TRBV2

CDR3: CASSSRTGGTTNEKLFF
DNA: TGTGCCAGCAGCTCCCGGACAGGGGGTACAACTAATGAAAAACTGTTTTTT
length: 17
J: TRBJ1-4
D: TRBD1
size: -
V: TRBV7-8

CDR3: CASSSEGQGAGNTEAFF
DNA: TGTGCCAGCAGTTCCGAGGGACAGGGGGCTGGGAACACTGAAGCTTTCTTT
length: 17
J: TRBJ1-1
D: TRBD1
size: -
V: TRBV28

CDR3: CASSITQGAREPQHF
DNA: TGTGCCAGTAGTATTACCCAGGGGGCGCGGGAGCCCCAGCATTTT
length: 15
J: TRBJ1-5
D: TRBD1
size: -
V: TRBV19

CDR3: CASSRQGDGRNEQFF
DNA: TGTGCCAGCAGCCGACAGGGGGATGGGAGGAATGAGCAGTTCTTC
length: 15
J: TRBJ2-1
D: TRBD1
size: -
V: TRBV7-9

CDR3: CASSQESQGSQPQHF
DNA: TGCGCCAGCAGCCAAGAGTCGCAGGGCAGTCAGCCCCAGCATTTT
length: 15
J: TRBJ1-5
D: -
size: -
V: TRBV4-1

CDR3: CASSQWRNTDTQYF
DNA: TGTGCCAGCAGCCAATGGAGGAACACAGATACGCAGTATTTT
length: 14
J: TRBJ2-3
D: -
size: -
V: TRBV3-1/TRBV3-2

CDR3: CSARDSRLPGELFF
DNA: TGCAGTGCTCGTGACAGTCGCCTTCCCGGGGAGCTGTTTTTT
length: 14
J: TRBJ2-2
D: -
size: -
V: TRBV20-1

CDR3: CASSLLQGKDEKLFF
DNA: TGTGCCAGCAGTCTTTTACAGGGGAAGGATGAAAAACTGTTTTTT
length: 15
J: TRBJ1-4
D: TRBD1
size: -
V: TRBV27

CDR3: CASSRRTSGGYEQYF
DNA: TGTGCCAGCAGCCGTCGGACTAGCGGGGGCTACGAGCAGTACTTC
length: 15
J: TRBJ2-7
D: -
size: once
V: TRBV12-1

CDR3: CASSDYLSYNEQFF
DNA: TGTGCCAGCTCAGACTATCTCTCCTACAATGAGCAGTTCTTC
length: 14
J: TRBJ2-1
D: -
size: once
V: TRBV18

CDR3: CASSAWTGGYGYTF
DNA: TGTGCCAGCAGCGCCTGGACAGGGGGCTATGGCTACACCTTC
length: 14
J: TRBJ1-2
D: TRBD1
size: -
V: TRBV5-6

CDR3: CASSFGLAGASSTDTQYF
DNA: TGCGCCAGCAGCTTCGGACTAGCGGGGGCTTCTAGCACAGATACGCAGTATTTT
length: 18
J: TRBJ2-3
D: TRBD2
size: -
V: TRBV5-1

CDR3: CASSLRQAYTEAFF
DNA: TGTGCCAGCAGCTTACGACAGGCCTACACTGAAGCTTTCTTT
length: 14
J: TRBJ1-1
D: -
size: once
V: TRBV7-2

CDR3: CASSLGSGTEAFF
DNA: TGTGCCAGCAGTTTAGGTAGTGGCACTGAAGCTTTCTTT
length: 13
J: TRBJ1-1
D: -
size: -
V: TRBV12-3/TRBV12-4

CDR3: CASSVEASDTEAFF
DNA: TGTGCCAGCAGCGTAGAAGCCAGCGACACTGAAGCTTTCTTT
length: 14
J: TRBJ1-1
D: -
size: -
V: TRBV9

CDR3: CASSPPTGYGYTF
DNA: TGTGCCAGCAGCCCCCCGACAGGGTATGGCTACACCTTC
length: 13
J: TRBJ1-2
D: TRBD1
size: -
V: TRBV3-1/TRBV3-2

CDR3: CASSLAPGTGYYGYTF
DNA: TGTGCCAGCAGCTTGGCCCCGGGGACAGGTTATTATGGCTACACCTTC
length: 16
J: TRBJ1-2
D: TRBD1
size: many
V: TRBV5-6

CDR3: CASSPRGTSGKETQYF
DNA: TGTGCCAGCAGTCCCCGCGGGACTAGCGGGAAAGAGACCCAGTACTTC
length: 16
J: TRBJ2-5
D: TRBD2
size: -
V: TRBV28

CDR3: CSARAEYEQYF
DNA: TGCAGTGCTAGAGCAGAATACGAGCAGTACTTC
length: 11
J: TRBJ2-7
D: -
size: -
V: TRBV20-1

CDR3: CSASPGTGRLDIQYF
DNA: TGCAGTGCTAGTCCCGGGACAGGGAGATTGGACATTCAGTACTTC
length: 15
J: TRBJ2-4
D: TRBD1
size: -
V: TRBV20-1

CDR3: CASSVETDSPLHF
DNA: TGTGCCAGCAGCGTAGAGACTGATTCACCCCTCCACTTT
length: 13
J: TRBJ1-6
D: -
size: -
V: TRBV9

CDR3: CASSQDPYYGYTF
DNA: TGCGCCAGCAGCCAAGACCCGTACTATGGCTACACCTTC
length: 13
J: TRBJ1-2
D: -
size: -
V: TRBV4-3

CDR3: CASSLDRGTSTGELFF
DNA: TGTGCCAGCAGCCTCGACAGGGGAACGAGCACCGGGGAGCTGTTTTTT
length: 16
J: TRBJ2-2
D: TRBD1
size: once
V: TRBV7-8

CDR3: CASSRDYRWDEQFF
DNA: TGCGCCAGCAGCCGGGACTACCGGTGGGATGAGCAGTTCTTC
length: 14
J: TRBJ2-1
D: TRBD2
size: -
V: TRBV10-1

CDR3: CATSDLWGAGADTQYF
DNA: TGTGCCACCAGTGATTTGTGGGGGGCGGGGGCAGATACGCAGTATTTT
length: 16
J: TRBJ2-3
D: -
size: -
V: TRBV24-1

CDR3: CASSESNGGAGDTQYF
DNA: TGCGCCAGCAGTGAGTCTAACGGGGGGGCCGGGGATACGCAGTATTTT
length: 16
J: TRBJ2-3
D: TRBD2
size: once
V: TRBV10-1

CDR3: CASSLRGPAGTDTQYF
DNA: TGTGCCAGCAGTCTCCGCGGCCCTGCTGGCACAGATACGCAGTATTTT
length: 16
J: TRBJ2-3
D: -
size: -
V: TRBV27

CDR3: CASSQGLAGASSYEQYF
DNA: TGTGCCAGCAGCCAGGGACTAGCGGGAGCCAGCTCCTACGAGCAGTACTTC
length: 17
J: TRBJ2-7
D: TRBD2
size: -
V: TRBV3-1/TRBV3-2

CDR3: CASSMDRGRDIYNEQFF
DNA: TGTGCCAGTAGTATGGACAGGGGGCGCGATATTTACAATGAGCAGTTCTTC
length: 17
J: TRBJ2-1
D: TRBD1
size: -
V: TRBV19

CDR3: CASSSLTGDRGQPQHF
DNA: TGTGCCAGCAGTTCACTGACAGGGGATAGGGGACAGCCCCAGCATTTT
length: 16
J: TRBJ1-5
D: TRBD1
size: -
V: TRBV28

CDR3: CATSVYRGGDTDTQYF
DNA: TGTGCCACCAGTGTTTACCGGGGGGGCGACACAGATACGCAGTATTTT
length: 16
J: TRBJ2-3
D: TRBD2
size: -
V: TRBV24-1

CDR3: CASRPGTSGRGEQFF
DNA: TGTGCCAGCAGGCCCGGGACTAGCGGGAGGGGTGAGCAGTTCTTC
length: 15
J: TRBJ2-1
D: TRBD2
size: -
V: TRBV2

CDR3: CASSQDGGGGTSTYEQYF
DNA: TGCGCCAGCAGCCAAGATGGGGGGGGAGGGACGAGTACCTACGAGCAGTACTTC
length: 18
J: TRBJ2-7
D: TRBD2
size: -
V: TRBV4-3

CDR3: CASSWQGSYNEQFF
DNA: TGTGCCAGCAGTTGGCAGGGCTCCTACAATGAGCAGTTCTTC
length: 14
J: TRBJ2-1
D: -
size: -
V: TRBV6-5

CDR3: CASSLQNNSPLHF
DNA: TGTGCCAGCAGTTTACAAAATAATTCACCCCTCCACTTT
length: 13
J: TRBJ1-6
D: -
size: -
V: TRBV12-3/TRBV12-4

CDR3: CASSTGSFSPLHF
DNA: TGTGCCTCATCGACAGGGTCCTTTTCACCCCTCCACTTT
length: 13
J: TRBJ1-6
D: TRBD1
size: -
V: TRBV30

CDR3: CASSIAKGVYEQYF
DNA: TGTGCCAGTAGTATAGCAAAAGGGGTCTACGAGCAGTACTTC
length: 14
J: TRBJ2-7
D: -
size: -
V: TRBV19

CDR3: CASSQLGAMNTEAFF
DNA: TGTGCCAGCAGCCAATTAGGGGCAATGAACACTGAAGCTTTCTTT
length: 15
J: TRBJ1-1
D: -
size: -
V: TRBV3-1/TRBV3-2

CDR3: CASSNWDIGRYSNQPQHF
DNA: TGTGCCAGTTCGAACTGGGACATTGGGCGGTATAGCAATCAGCCCCAGCATTTT
length: 18
J: TRBJ1-5
D: -
size: -
V: TRBV2

CDR3: CASSPSRTSSNGYTF
DNA: TGTGCCAGTAGTCCATCTAGAACCTCCTCAAATGGCTACACCTTC
length: 15
J: TRBJ1-2
D: -
size: -
V: TRBV19

CDR3: CASSSVGTSGYEQYF
DNA: TGTGCCAGCAGTTCCGTCGGGACTAGCGGATACGAGCAGTACTTC
length: 15
J: TRBJ2-7
D: TRBD2
size: -
V: TRBV28

CDR3: CASRLTGTPGNTIYF
DNA: TGTGCCAGCAGGCTGACCGGGACACCCGGAAACACCATATATTTT
length: 15
J: TRBJ1-3
D: -
size: -
V: TRBV7-6

CDR3: CASSGQGAFEKLFF
DNA: TGTGCCAGCAGCGGACAGGGGGCGTTTGAAAAACTGTTTTTT
length: 14
J: TRBJ1-4
D: TRBD1
size: -
V: TRBV7-2

CDR3: CASSSQGYQYNEQFF
DNA: TGCGCCAGCAGCTCCCAGGGCTACCAGTACAATGAGCAGTTCTTC
length: 15
J: TRBJ2-1
D: -
size: -
V: TRBV5-1